The present T cell receptor (beta chain) was sequenced within a study of post-analysis software for immune sequencing data (dated by TCRdb to between 2014 and 2016). Context from the whole study: Disease courses on record covered relapsing-remitting, secondary progressive and progressive-relapsing multiple sclerosis, though some patients had no subtype annotation. The multiple sclerosis patient repertoires were compared with approximately 11 previously published healthy control repertoires from donors aged about 6 to 26 years. A subset of samples was prepared in parallel using single-end sample barcoding, then pooled and co-amplified after Illumina adapter ligation.

Preparation of the library involved PCR. Sequencing instrument: Illumina HiSeq 2500. To reduce PCR and sequencing biases, unique molecular identifiers were built into the TCR beta cDNA libraries. Approximately 500,000 cDNA molecules were obtained per 1 to 10 million input T cells, so each molecule approximated one T cell. The patient libraries were prepared and sequenced with the same protocol used for the earlier healthy control dataset. Samples belonging to the same batch were prepared together, multiplexed and sequenced on a shared HiSeq lane. The paper's processing steps were these. Raw barcoded reads were processed with MIGEC, and single-read molecular identifier groups were discarded before consensus assembly and CDR3 extraction. Clonotype tables were post-analysed with VDJtools, and diversity was normalized by down-sampling all datasets to the smallest sample size. To correct batch-related cross-sample contamination, repertoire overlap clustering matched CDR3 amino acid sequences but not nucleotide sequences. TCRdb reanalyzed the raw reads on its own, using fastp at Q25 for trimming and MiXCR for clone calling, and kept in-frame beta chains. All rows with the same CDR3 protein become a single entry with the most common DNA and genes. In this record, the V and J calls reflect TCRdb's handling and not the investigators' own analysis. Here the sample has roughly 800,000 distinct CDR3 sequences; about 43% occur a single time. The ten largest clones represent roughly 5% of the sample.

From the cysteine up to the phenylalanine, the CDR3 has a length of 16 residues. The sequence is cut down to CDR3 DNA, 48 bases in frame from base 1. Trimming at the junction amounts to 0 bases on V and 0 bases on J, and the germline ends lie 11 bases apart. Based on the germline V gene, the CDR1 and CDR2 sequences are SGHRS and YFSETQ. Here is what the overall study found, with its caveats: Compared with controls, multiple sclerosis patients had significantly lower normalized Chao1 diversity, a finding suggesting substantial peripheral T-cell clonal expansion. Strong co-clustering of samples prepared in the same batch was shown by direct clustering with F measure, prompting a batch-effect correction. The multiple sclerosis patient group was slightly younger than the control group. Patients showed significantly higher frequencies than controls for several TRBV segments, among them TRBV5-6, TRBV5-1 and TRBV20-1.

Points on this clonotype: The antigen it recognizes is unknown. Nothing much larger sits one base from this clone, and base qualities are not available.

To demonstrate the VDJtools post-analysis software, the study profiled TCR beta repertoires from the peripheral blood of about a dozen young patients with multiple sclerosis. The multiple sclerosis patients were children and adolescents ranging in age from roughly 6 to 16 years. Sequenced input: blood. This TCR derives from a girl under 18 with multiple sclerosis. The receptor chain draws on TRBV5-1 and TRBJ2-3; the D call is tentative, TRBD1 or TRBD2, as each matches 5 bases. The DNA sequence is TGCGCCAGCAGCTTGGCCGGGGACCCTAGCACAGATACGCAGTATTTT. Its coded protein is CASSLAGDPSTDTQYF.